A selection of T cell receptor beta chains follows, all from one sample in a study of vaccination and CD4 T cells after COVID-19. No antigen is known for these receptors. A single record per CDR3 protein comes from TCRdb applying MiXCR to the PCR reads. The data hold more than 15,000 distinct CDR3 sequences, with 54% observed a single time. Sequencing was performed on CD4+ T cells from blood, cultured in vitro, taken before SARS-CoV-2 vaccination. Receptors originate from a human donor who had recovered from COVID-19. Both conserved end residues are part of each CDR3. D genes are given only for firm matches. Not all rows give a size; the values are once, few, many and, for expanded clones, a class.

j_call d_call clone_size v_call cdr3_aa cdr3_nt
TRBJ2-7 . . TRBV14 CASSPTPGRSYEQYF TGTGCCAGCAGTCCGACGCCGGGACGGTCCTACGAGCAGTACTTC
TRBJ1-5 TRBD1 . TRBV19 CASRLQGAGNQPQHF TGTGCCAGTAGGTTACAGGGGGCTGGCAATCAGCCCCAGCATTTT
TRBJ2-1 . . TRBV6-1 CASSAEGGASYNEQFF TGTGCCTCCTCGGCTGAGGGGGGGGCCTCCTACAATGAGCAGTTCTTC
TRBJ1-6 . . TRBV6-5 CASSYMKGPQHSPLHF TGTGCCAGCAGTTACATGAAGGGGCCCCAGCATTCACCCCTCCACTTT
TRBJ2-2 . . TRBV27 CASSFRGTGELFF TGTGCCAGCAGTTTCAGGGGAACCGGGGAGCTGTTTTTT
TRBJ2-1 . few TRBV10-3 CAITRASSYNEQFF TGTGCCATCACCCGGGCTAGCTCCTACAATGAGCAGTTCTTC
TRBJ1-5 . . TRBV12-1 CASSTWAGEHNQPQHF TGTGCCAGCAGCACCTGGGCAGGGGAACATAATCAGCCCCAGCATTTT
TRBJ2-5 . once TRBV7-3 CASSTHPGTGRETQYF TGTGCCAGCAGCACCCATCCCGGAACAGGGCGAGAGACCCAGTACTTC
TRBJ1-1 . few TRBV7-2 CASSLTVAGTEAFF TGTGCCAGCAGCTTAACGGTAGCGGGGACTGAAGCTTTCTTT
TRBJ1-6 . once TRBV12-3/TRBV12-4 CASSLSGVHSPLHF TGTGCCAGCAGTTTGTCGGGGGTGCATTCACCCCTCCACTTT
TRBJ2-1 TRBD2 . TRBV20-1 CSAILAGGYNEQFF TGCAGTGCGATTCTAGCGGGAGGCTACAATGAGCAGTTCTTC
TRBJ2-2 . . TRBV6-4 CASSEGAGNTGELFF TGTGCCAGCAGTGAGGGGGCAGGGAACACCGGGGAGCTGTTTTTT
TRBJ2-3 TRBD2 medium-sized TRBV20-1 CSAPGLAGSPTDTDTQYF TGCAGTGCCCCCGGACTAGCGGGCTCCCCAACAGACACAGATACGCAGTATTTT
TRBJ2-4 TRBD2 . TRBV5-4 CASSFSGGKNIQYF TGTGCCAGCAGCTTTTCGGGAGGGAAAAACATTCAGTACTTC
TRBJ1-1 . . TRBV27 CASTPPGAVTEAFF TGTGCCAGCACCCCCCCTGGGGCGGTCACTGAAGCTTTCTTT
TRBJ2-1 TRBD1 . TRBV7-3 CASSRQGYEQFF TGTGCCAGCAGCCGACAGGGCTATGAGCAGTTCTTC
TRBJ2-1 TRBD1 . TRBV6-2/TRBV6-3 CASRKRDRGHNEQFF TGTGCCAGCAGGAAAAGGGACAGGGGGCACAATGAGCAGTTCTTC
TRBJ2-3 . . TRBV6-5 CASSYGVLDTDTQYF TGTGCCAGCAGTTACGGGGTGTTGGACACAGATACGCAGTATTTT
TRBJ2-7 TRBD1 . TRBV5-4 CASSQMGRGQGEQYF TGTGCCAGCAGCCAGATGGGCAGGGGGCAAGGCGAGCAGTACTTC
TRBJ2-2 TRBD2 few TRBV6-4 CASSDTPSGDPGELFF TGTGCCAGCAGTGACACCCCAAGCGGGGACCCCGGGGAGCTGTTTTTT
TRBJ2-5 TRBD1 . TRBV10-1 CASSEEGAGKTQYF TGCGCCAGCAGTGAAGAGGGGGCAGGAAAGACCCAGTACTTC
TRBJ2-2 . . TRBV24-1 CATGSGTTNTGELFF TGTGCCACCGGGTCCGGGACAACGAACACCGGGGAGCTGTTTTTT
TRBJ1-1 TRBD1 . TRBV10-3 CAIRRQGTGVTGAEAFF TGCGCCATCAGAAGACAGGGAACGGGGGTAACGGGGGCTGAAGCTTTCTTT
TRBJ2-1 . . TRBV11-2 CASSFTQPNEQFF TGTGCCAGCAGCTTCACTCAACCCAATGAGCAGTTCTTC
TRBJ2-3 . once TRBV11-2 CASSPNTDTQYF TGTGCCAGCAGCCCAAACACAGATACGCAGTATTTT
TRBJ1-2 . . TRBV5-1 CASSQGSALSITGYTF TGCGCCAGCAGCCAGGGATCGGCTCTCTCTATTACTGGCTACACCTTC
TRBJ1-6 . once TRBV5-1 CASSFHNSNNSPLHF TGCGCCAGCAGCTTCCATAACAGCAATAATTCACCCCTCCACTTT
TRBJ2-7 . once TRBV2 CASSEGGFVEQYF TGTGCCAGCAGTGAAGGGGGGTTTGTCGAGCAGTACTTC
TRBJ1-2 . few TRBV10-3 CAISDLGQLNYGYTF TGTGCCATCAGCGACCTCGGACAGCTGAACTATGGCTACACCTTC
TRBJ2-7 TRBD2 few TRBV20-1 CSARDRRGSPYEQYF TGCAGTGCTAGAGATAGACGCGGGAGTCCCTACGAGCAGTACTTC
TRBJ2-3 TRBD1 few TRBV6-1 CASSTRDRGSDTQYF TGTGCCAGCAGTACCCGGGACAGGGGTTCGGATACGCAGTATTTT
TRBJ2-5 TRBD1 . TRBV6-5 CASSWTGGVETQYF TGTGCCAGCAGTTGGACAGGGGGAGTAGAGACCCAGTACTTC
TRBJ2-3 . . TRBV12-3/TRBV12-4 CASSPDYSTDTQYF TGTGCCAGCAGTCCTGACTACTCCACAGATACGCAGTATTTT
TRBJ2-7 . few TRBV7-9 CASSRTGGSLYEQYF TGTGCCAGCAGCCGGACAGGCGGGAGCCTTTACGAGCAGTACTTC
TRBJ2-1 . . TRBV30 CAWSGEKRSNEQFF TGTGCCTGGAGCGGGGAGAAGCGCAGCAATGAGCAGTTCTTC
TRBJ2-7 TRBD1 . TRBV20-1 CSARGQGAYDEQYF TGCAGTGCTAGAGGACAGGGAGCTTACGACGAGCAGTACTTC
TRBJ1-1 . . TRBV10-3 CAISPGLSEAFF TGTGCCATCAGTCCGGGTTTATCTGAAGCTTTCTTT
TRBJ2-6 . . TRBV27 CASSRKQGGVLSGANVLTF TGTGCCAGCAGCCGCAAACAGGGAGGGGTGCTCTCTGGGGCCAACGTCCTGACTTTC
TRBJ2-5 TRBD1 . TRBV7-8 CASNLIPRGETQYF TGTGCCAGCAACCTCATCCCCAGGGGGGAGACCCAGTACTTC
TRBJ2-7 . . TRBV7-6 CASSLEAVDYEQYF TGTGCCAGCAGCTTAGAGGCCGTCGACTACGAGCAGTACTTC
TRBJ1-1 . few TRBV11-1 CASSASSRGFDTEAFF TGTGCCAGCAGCGCCAGTAGTAGGGGATTCGACACTGAAGCTTTCTTT
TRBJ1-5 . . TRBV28 CASSFRGGSNQPQHF TGTGCCAGCAGTTTTCGAGGCGGTAGCAATCAGCCCCAGCATTTT
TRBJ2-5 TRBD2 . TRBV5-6 CASTWGGPQETQYF TGTGCCAGCACCTGGGGGGGTCCCCAAGAGACCCAGTACTTC
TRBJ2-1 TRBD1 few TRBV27 CASSPQRPGTGLNNEQFF TGTGCCAGCAGTCCCCAGAGACCCGGGACAGGGCTCAACAATGAGCAGTTCTTC
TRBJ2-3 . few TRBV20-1 CSAELEDTQYF TGCAGTGCTGAGCTCGAAGATACGCAGTATTTT
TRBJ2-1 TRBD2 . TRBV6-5 CASTLLAGNNEQFF TGTGCCAGCACGTTACTAGCGGGTAACAATGAGCAGTTCTTC
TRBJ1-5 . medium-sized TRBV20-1 CSANKDSGNSNQPQHF TGCAGTGCTAACAAAGACAGTGGAAATAGCAATCAGCCCCAGCATTTT
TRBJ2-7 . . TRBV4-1 CASSPDSNYEQYF TGCGCCAGCAGCCCCGACAGTAACTACGAGCAGTACTTC
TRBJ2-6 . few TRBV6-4 CASSDSGHSGANVLTF TGTGCCAGCAGTGACTCGGGACACTCTGGGGCCAACGTCCTGACTTTC
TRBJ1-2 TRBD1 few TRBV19 CASSPRNRGGGYTF TGTGCCAGTAGTCCCCGAAACAGGGGAGGCGGCTACACCTTC
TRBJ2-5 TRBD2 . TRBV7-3 CASSLAGVGQETQYF TGTGCCAGCAGCTTAGCGGGAGTCGGCCAAGAGACCCAGTACTTC
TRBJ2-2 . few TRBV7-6 CASSLAIVNTGELFF TGTGCCAGCAGCTTAGCAATCGTGAACACCGGGGAGCTGTTTTTT
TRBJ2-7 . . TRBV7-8 CASSYSGWVASSYEQYF TGTGCCAGCAGCTATTCGGGATGGGTGGCGAGCTCCTACGAGCAGTACTTC
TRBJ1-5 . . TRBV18 CASSRSRDQPQHF TGTGCCAGCTCACGATCTCGGGATCAGCCCCAGCATTTT